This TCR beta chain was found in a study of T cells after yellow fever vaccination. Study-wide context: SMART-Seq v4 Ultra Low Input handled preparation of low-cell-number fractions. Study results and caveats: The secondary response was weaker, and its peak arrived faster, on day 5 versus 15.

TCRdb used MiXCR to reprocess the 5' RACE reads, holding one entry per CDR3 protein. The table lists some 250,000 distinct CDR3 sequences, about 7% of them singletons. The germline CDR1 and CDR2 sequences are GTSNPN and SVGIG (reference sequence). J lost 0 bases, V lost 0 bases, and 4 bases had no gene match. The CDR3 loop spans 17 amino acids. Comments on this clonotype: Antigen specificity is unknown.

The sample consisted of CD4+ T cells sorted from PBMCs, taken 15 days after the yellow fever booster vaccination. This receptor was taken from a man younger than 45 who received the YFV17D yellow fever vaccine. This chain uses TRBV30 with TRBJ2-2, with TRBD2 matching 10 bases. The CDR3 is CAWSVSGRAPNTGELFF. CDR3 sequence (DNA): TGTGCCTGGAGTGTAAGCGGGAGGGCCCCGAACACCGGGGAGCTGTTTTTT.